A selection of T cell receptor beta chains follows, all from one sample in a study of OX40 agonist ivuxolimab in advanced cancers. Sequenced by immunoSEQ multiplex PCR; TCRdb stores in-frame clones only, minus some. The table lists about 28,000 clones, about 86% of them singletons. The specimen was CD4+ or CD8+ T cells sorted from blood, collected in a trial of the OX40 agonist ivuxolimab. These receptors were taken from an adult with an advanced solid tumor such as melanoma, head and neck, liver or kidney cancer. CDR3s include the opening cysteine and the closing phenylalanine or tryptophan. A D gene is named only where the DNA matches it firmly. Rows give clone size only sometimes, using once, few, many, or a class for an expanded clone.

v_gene	abundance	d_gene	j_gene	CDR3nt	CDR3aa
TRBV27	few	.	TRBJ2-3	TGTGCCAGCAGTTTTGGGGGGAGCACAGATACGCAGTATTTT	CASSFGGSTDTQYF
TRBV6-5	.	.	TRBJ2-1	TGTGCCAGCAGTTACCCCCCGAGCAATGAGCAGTTCTTC	CASSYPPSNEQFF
TRBV18	once	.	TRBJ1-1	TGTGCCAGCTCACCAAAGCCGGAACAGACTGAAGCTTTCTTT	CASSPKPEQTEAFF
TRBV5-1	.	.	TRBJ2-4	TGCGCCAGCAGCTTCTACGGGGAGATCGTAGGCAAAAACATTCAGTACTTC	CASSFYGEIVGKNIQYF
TRBV6-5	once	.	TRBJ2-7	TGTGCCAGCCGGGACGGTACCTACGAGCAGTACTTC	CASRDGTYEQYF
TRBV4-2	few	.	TRBJ1-1	TGTGCCAGCAGCCAAGCGACAGATGAAGCTTTCTTT	CASSQATDEAFF
TRBV28	.	.	TRBJ1-1	TGTGCCAGCAGTTTGATGGGGAACACTGAAGCTTTCTTT	CASSLMGNTEAFF
TRBV7-6	.	TRBD1	TRBJ2-7	TGTGCCAGCAGCTTAATCCCGGACAGGATCGACGAGCAGTACTTC	CASSLIPDRIDEQYF
TRBV9	.	TRBD1	TRBJ2-7	TGTGCCAGCAGCGTAGGGGGACAGACCTACGAGCAGTACTTC	CASSVGGQTYEQYF
TRBV2	.	TRBD1	TRBJ1-6	TGTGCCAGCAGTGAAAGCCCCGGGACAGGGGGCACGAGTTCACCCCTCCACTTT	CASSESPGTGGTSSPLHF